A selection of T cell receptor beta chains follows, all from one sample in a study of neurological immune-mediated disorders. Via MiXCR, TCRdb re-called the 5' RACE reads, giving one row per CDR3 protein. The table has 20,000 to 25,000 distinct CDR3 sequences, about 16% seen once. Sequencing was done on a sample of PBMCs. All receptors come from a female donor with HTLV-1-associated myelopathy (HAM/TSP). Each CDR3 is given with its conserved first and last residue. A D gene is named only where the DNA matches it firmly. Size tells how often a clone was seen (once, few, many) or the class of an expanded clone, and some rows leave it out.

length	J	D	size	V	CDR3	DNA
12	TRBJ2-5	TRBD2	many	TRBV7-9	CASSLSGETQYF	TGTGCCAGCAGCCTTAGCGGGGAGACCCAGTACTTC
20	TRBJ2-3	TRBD2	NA	TRBV3-1	CASSQDTVRASGDWTDTQYF	TGTGCCAGCAGCCAAGATACGGTTCGGGCTAGCGGGGATTGGACAGATACGCAGTATTTT
19	TRBJ2-5	TRBD2	many	TRBV7-2	CASSLKGLAGGPGQETQYF	TGTGCCAGCAGCTTGAAAGGACTAGCGGGGGGGCCGGGTCAAGAGACCCAGTACTTC
15	TRBJ2-1	TRBD1	many	TRBV20-1	CSARDDEGASNEQFF	TGCAGTGCTAGAGACGACGAGGGGGCGTCTAATGAGCAGTTCTTC
13	TRBJ2-7	NA	many	TRBV5-1	CASSLSGMGEQYF	TGCGCCAGCAGCCTCTCGGGCATGGGCGAGCAGTACTTC
14	TRBJ2-3	NA	many	TRBV5-1	CASSLAWGTDTQYF	TGCGCCAGCAGCTTGGCCTGGGGGACAGATACGCAGTATTTT
14	TRBJ1-5	NA	many	TRBV19	CASSIEPGGQPQHF	TGTGCCAGTAGTATAGAGCCAGGAGGTCAGCCCCAGCATTTT
13	TRBJ1-4	NA	many	TRBV7-9	CASSLAGGEKLFF	TGTGCCAGCAGCTTAGCCGGGGGGGAAAAACTGTTTTTT
13	TRBJ2-1	NA	many	TRBV7-2	CASSLGPTNEQFF	TGTGCCAGCAGCTTAGGGCCAACCAATGAGCAGTTCTTC
15	TRBJ2-7	TRBD1	many	TRBV5-1	CASSPAGTGYYEQYF	TGCGCCAGCAGCCCCGCCGGGACAGGGTACTACGAGCAGTACTTC
14	TRBJ1-2	TRBD1	many	TRBV5-5	CASSRDGTATAYTF	TGTGCCAGCAGCCGAGACGGGACAGCTACGGCGTACACCTTC
19	TRBJ2-7	NA	many	TRBV7-9	CASSPGGGPFIRDPYEQYF	TGTGCCAGCAGCCCCGGAGGGGGCCCCTTTATACGGGATCCCTACGAGCAGTACTTC
12	TRBJ2-1	NA	medium-sized	TRBV20-1	CSALSHYNEQFF	TGCAGTGCCCTGTCCCACTACAATGAGCAGTTCTTC
17	TRBJ2-2	TRBD2	many	TRBV12-3/TRBV12-4	CASRVTSGRARSGELFF	TGTGCCAGCAGAGTTACTAGCGGGAGGGCCAGGTCGGGGGAGCTGTTTTTT
14	TRBJ2-1	NA	many	TRBV7-3	CASSLNGGPNEQFF	TGTGCCAGCAGCTTAAACGGCGGACCCAATGAGCAGTTCTTC